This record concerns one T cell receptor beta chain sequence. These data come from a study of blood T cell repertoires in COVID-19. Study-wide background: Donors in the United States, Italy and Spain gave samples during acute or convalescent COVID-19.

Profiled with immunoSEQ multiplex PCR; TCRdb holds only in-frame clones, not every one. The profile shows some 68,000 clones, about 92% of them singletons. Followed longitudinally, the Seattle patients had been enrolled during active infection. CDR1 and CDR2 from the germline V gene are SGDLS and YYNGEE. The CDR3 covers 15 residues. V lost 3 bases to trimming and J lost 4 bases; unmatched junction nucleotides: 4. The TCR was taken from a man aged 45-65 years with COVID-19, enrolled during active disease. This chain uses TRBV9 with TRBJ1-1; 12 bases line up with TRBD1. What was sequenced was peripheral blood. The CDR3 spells CASSGGTGGRTEAFF. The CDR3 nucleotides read TGTGCCAGCAGCGGAGGGACAGGGGGCCGCACTGAAGCTTTCTTT.